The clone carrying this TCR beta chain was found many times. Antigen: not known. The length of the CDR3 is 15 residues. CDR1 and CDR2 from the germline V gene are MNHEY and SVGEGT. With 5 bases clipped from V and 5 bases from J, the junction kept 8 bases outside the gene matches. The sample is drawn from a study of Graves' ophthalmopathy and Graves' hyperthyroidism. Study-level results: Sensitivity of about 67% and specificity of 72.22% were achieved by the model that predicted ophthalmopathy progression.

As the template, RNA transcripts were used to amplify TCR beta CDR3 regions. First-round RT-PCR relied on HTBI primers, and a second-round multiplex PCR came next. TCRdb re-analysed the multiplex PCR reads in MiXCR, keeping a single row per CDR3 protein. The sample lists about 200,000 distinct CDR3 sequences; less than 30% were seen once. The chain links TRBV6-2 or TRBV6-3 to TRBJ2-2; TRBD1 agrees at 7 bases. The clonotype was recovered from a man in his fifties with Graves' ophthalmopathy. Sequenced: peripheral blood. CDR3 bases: TGTGCCAGCAGTCGACTGGGACAGACGACCGGGGAGCTGTTTTTT. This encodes CASSRLGQTTGELFF.